The present TCR beta chain was sequenced within a study of shared clonotypes between healthy human individuals. Study-wide points: Of the naive CD4 clonotypes, around 4.7% were shared across a few donors.

In the case of this clone: Its specificity is unknown.

In germline, CDR1 is MNHNS, CDR2 SASEGT. This CDR3 is 15 amino acids long. Trimming cost V 6 bases and J 7 bases; bases outside gene matches: 9. Profiling relied on immunoSEQ multiplex PCR, and the TCRdb table lists in-frame clones only, not all of them. The table lists around 1.4 million clones, 97% to 99% of them singletons. Those who donated were healthy HIV-negative adults, with no recent acute infections or vaccinations reported. This TCR came from a man aged 25-40 years in good health. This sequence joins TRBV6-1 and TRBJ1-4, with TRBD1 identical over 9 bases. Sequencing was done on a sample of naive CD4+ T cells sorted from blood. Subset denoted: CD45RA+ positively selected. The CDR3: CASSDEGTGSEKLFF. DNA of the CDR3: TGTGCCAGCAGCGATGAAGGGACAGGGAGTGAAAAACTGTTTTTT.